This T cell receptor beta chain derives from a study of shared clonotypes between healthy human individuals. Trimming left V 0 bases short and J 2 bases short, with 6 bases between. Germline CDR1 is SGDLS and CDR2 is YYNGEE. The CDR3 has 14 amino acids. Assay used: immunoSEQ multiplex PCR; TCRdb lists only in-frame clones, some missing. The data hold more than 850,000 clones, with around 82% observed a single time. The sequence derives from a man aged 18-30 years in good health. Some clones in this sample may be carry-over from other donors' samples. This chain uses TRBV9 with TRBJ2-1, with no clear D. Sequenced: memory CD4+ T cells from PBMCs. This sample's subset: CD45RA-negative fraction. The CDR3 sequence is CASSVGWAYNEQFF. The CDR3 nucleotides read TGTGCCAGCAGCGTAGGCTGGGCCTACAATGAGCAGTTCTTC.